Listed below are T cell receptor beta chains from one sample, sequenced in a study of shared clonotypes between healthy human individuals. Clones were read by immunoSEQ multiplex PCR, and TCRdb kept only the in-frame ones, dropping some. Among 450,000 to 500,000 clones, approximately 80% were seen once, and the ten largest hold 9.5% to 15%. Sequencing used PBMCs. These receptor sequences come from a woman in her forties in good health. Some clones in this sample may be carry-over from other donors' samples. Each CDR3 is given with its conserved first and last residue. A D gene is named only where the DNA matches it firmly. Where a row states a size, it is once, few, many or the class of an expanded clone; other rows omit it.

D gene,J gene,clone size,V gene,CDR3 protein,CDR3 DNA
TRBD1,TRBJ2-7,NA,TRBV7-8,CASSRGQGAFEQYF,TGTGCCAGCAGCCGGGGACAGGGGGCGTTCGAGCAGTACTTC
TRBD2,TRBJ2-3,NA,TRBV28,CASSVAGVTDTQYF,TGTGCCAGCAGCGTAGCGGGAGTGACAGATACGCAGTATTTT
NA,TRBJ1-1,NA,TRBV27,CASRYWGSTEAFF,TGTGCCAGCAGGTACTGGGGGAGCACTGAAGCTTTCTTT
TRBD1,TRBJ2-5,NA,TRBV28,CASSFRQGRQETQYF,TGTGCCAGCAGTTTTCGACAGGGGAGGCAAGAGACCCAGTACTTC
NA,TRBJ2-1,NA,TRBV29-1,CSVGWDLAYNEQFF,TGCAGCGTGGGGTGGGACCTGGCATACAATGAGCAGTTCTTC
NA,TRBJ2-3,NA,TRBV5-4,CASSLGSTRSTDTQYF,TGTGCCAGCAGCTTGGGGTCAACCCGGAGCACAGATACGCAGTATTTT
NA,TRBJ2-5,NA,TRBV5-1,CASSLATQQETQYF,TGCGCCAGCAGCCTGGCTACCCAGCAAGAGACCCAGTACTTC
NA,TRBJ1-5,NA,TRBV10-2,CASREGNSNQPQHF,TGCGCCAGCAGGGAGGGTAATAGCAATCAGCCCCAGCATTTT
NA,TRBJ2-2,NA,TRBV19,CASSINQNTGELFF,TGTGCCAGTAGTATTAACCAGAACACCGGGGAGCTGTTTTTT
NA,TRBJ2-2,NA,TRBV5-1,CASSLTLGFGELFF,TGCGCCAGCAGCTTGACCTTGGGTTTCGGGGAGCTGTTTTTT
TRBD2,TRBJ2-1,NA,TRBV27,CASAILAGGLFF,TGTGCCAGCGCCATCCTAGCGGGAGGGCTGTTCTTC
NA,TRBJ2-5,NA,TRBV19,CASNAGQQETQYF,TGTGCCAGTAACGCAGGCCAACAAGAGACCCAGTACTTC
NA,TRBJ1-1,NA,TRBV5-1,CASSLWDEEDEAFF,TGCGCCAGCAGCTTATGGGACGAAGAAGATGAAGCTTTCTTT
TRBD2,TRBJ2-7,NA,TRBV9,CASSVGAGAYEQYF,TGTGCCAGCAGCGTAGGGGCGGGGGCCTACGAGCAGTACTTC
NA,TRBJ2-3,few,TRBV7-9,CASSLGGRVKDTQYF,TGTGCCAGCAGCTTAGGTGGCAGGGTGAAAGATACGCAGTATTTT
TRBD1,TRBJ1-2,NA,TRBV6-5,CASSLGTGKNYGYTF,TGTGCCAGCAGCCTCGGGACAGGGAAAAACTATGGCTACACCTTC
NA,TRBJ2-6,once,TRBV30,CAWRSLWSSGANVLTF,TGTGCCTGGAGAAGTCTTTGGAGCTCTGGGGCCAACGTCCTGACTTTC
TRBD1,TRBJ2-3,many,TRBV7-6,CASSVHRGEMPDTQYF,TGTGCCAGCAGCGTACACAGGGGAGAGATGCCAGATACGCAGTATTTT
TRBD1,TRBJ1-1,NA,TRBV19,CASSATGFPEAFF,TGTGCCAGTAGTGCGACAGGGTTCCCTGAAGCTTTCTTT
TRBD2,TRBJ2-1,NA,TRBV19,CASSIRLAVGEQFF,TGTGCCAGTAGTATTCGGCTAGCGGTGGGTGAGCAGTTCTTC
NA,TRBJ2-2,NA,TRBV4-1,CASSQRQNTGELFF,TGCGCCAGCAGCCAGAGACAAAACACCGGGGAGCTGTTTTTT
NA,TRBJ2-5,NA,TRBV2,CASKVEGQTQYF,TGTGCCAGCAAGGTCGAGGGACAGACCCAGTACTTC
NA,TRBJ2-3,NA,TRBV10-1,CASSEFSTDTQYF,TGCGCCAGCAGTGAGTTTAGCACAGATACGCAGTATTTT
NA,TRBJ1-2,NA,TRBV28,CASKDTSYTF,TGTGCCAGCAAAGACACGAGCTACACCTTC
TRBD2,TRBJ2-3,NA,TRBV27,CASRRRERGDTQYF,TGTGCCAGCAGGAGGCGGGAGCGTGGAGATACGCAGTATTTT
NA,TRBJ1-3,NA,TRBV6-6,CASTLRPEKYTIYF,TGTGCCAGCACTCTACGACCGGAGAAATACACCATATATTTT
NA,TRBJ2-3,few,TRBV30,CAWSRSTDTQYF,TGTGCCTGGAGCCGGAGCACAGATACGCAGTATTTT
NA,TRBJ2-5,NA,TRBV28,CASTSPGWETQYF,TGTGCCAGCACCTCGCCCGGGTGGGAGACCCAGTACTTC
TRBD2,TRBJ2-7,NA,TRBV18,CASSPTGLVTTEQYF,TGTGCCAGCTCACCCACGGGACTAGTGACGACCGAGCAGTACTTC
NA,TRBJ2-1,NA,TRBV27,CASSLAGPLRNEQFF,TGTGCCAGCAGTTTAGCGGGGCCTCTCCGGAATGAGCAGTTCTTC
TRBD1,TRBJ2-1,once,TRBV4-1,CASSHPTGFYNEQFF,TGCGCCAGCAGCCACCCGACAGGGTTCTACAATGAGCAGTTCTTC
NA,TRBJ2-2,NA,TRBV6-6,CASSFLPREYTGELFF,TGTGCCAGCAGTTTCCTCCCCAGAGAATACACCGGGGAGCTGTTTTTT
NA,TRBJ2-1,NA,TRBV7-9,CASSLEVGQFF,TGTGCCAGCAGCTTAGAGGTTGGGCAGTTCTTC
TRBD1,TRBJ1-4,few,TRBV9,CASSAQTGFNEKLFF,TGTGCCAGCAGCGCACAGACAGGGTTTAATGAAAAACTGTTTTTT
TRBD2,TRBJ2-3,NA,TRBV2,CASSAGALREGLADTQYF,TGTGCCAGCAGTGCAGGGGCCCTACGGGAGGGCCTCGCAGATACGCAGTATTTT
TRBD2,TRBJ2-4,NA,TRBV7-9,CASSPGLAGGGTKNIQYF,TGTGCCAGCAGCCCGGGACTAGCGGGAGGGGGGACCAAAAACATTCAGTACTTC
TRBD2,TRBJ2-3,NA,TRBV7-6,CASSLEVSGASGSNTDTQYF,TGTGCCAGCAGCTTAGAGGTTTCGGGGGCTAGCGGGAGTAACACAGATACGCAGTATTTT
TRBD1,TRBJ2-5,NA,TRBV6-5,CASSPDRRETQYF,TGTGCCAGCAGCCCGGACAGGAGGGAGACCCAGTACTTC
TRBD1,TRBJ2-7,NA,TRBV28,CASRDRGYEQYF,TGTGCCAGCAGAGACAGGGGCTACGAGCAGTACTTC
NA,TRBJ2-3,once,TRBV18,CASSPSRLQDQRGTQYF,TGTGCCAGCTCACCCTCTCGGCTTCAGGACCAAAGGGGGACGCAGTATTTT
NA,TRBJ2-4,few,TRBV28,CASASYHGRTQNIQYF,TGTGCCAGCGCTTCCTACCACGGACGGACACAAAACATTCAGTACTTC